The 9 T cell receptor beta chains reported below all come from one sample, sequenced in a study of T cells in Graves' hyperthyroidism and ophthalmopathy. Amplification of TCR beta CDR3 regions was performed using RNA transcripts as template. During a first-round RT-PCR of the TCR CDR3, the HTBI primer set was used. TCRdb analysed the multiplex PCR reads with MiXCR anew, one entry per CDR3 protein. This sample has fewer than 800,000 distinct CDR3 sequences, with roughly 15% found just once. Sequenced material: blood. The receptors shown here come from a man between 18 and 35 years old with Graves' hyperthyroidism.

This chain uses TRBV12-3 or TRBV12-4 with TRBJ2-1, with D perhaps TRBD2 (5 bases). CDR3 length: 15 amino acids. Deletions cut 7 bases from V and 7 bases from J, with 20 bases between. CDR3 sequence (DNA): TGTGCCAGCACCCCGGTGGGAGCGATAGGGAATGAGCAGTTCTTC. It yields the protein CASTPVGAIGNEQFF.

This clonotype was detected only a few times. This rearrangement joins TRBV20-1 to TRBJ2-5; the D is unclear. The germline V gene has CDR1 DFQATT and CDR2 SNEGSKA (reference sequence). Trimming cost V 5 bases and J 2 bases, with 12 bases left between them. The CDR3 spans 13 residues. The CDR3 loop reads CSAVLLGQETQYF. In DNA, the CDR3 is TGCAGTGCTGTTCTATTAGGGCAAGAGACCCAGTACTTC.

This clonotype has a handful of counts. This chain uses TRBV20-1 with TRBJ2-1, with TRBD2 identical over 11 bases. The V gene end was trimmed by 5 bases and the J gene end by 7 bases; junction bases not matched to a gene: 10. Looked up from germline, CDR1 is DFQATT and CDR2 is SNEGSKA (reference sequence). There are 15 residues in the CDR3. CDR3 amino acids: CSACRTSGSFNEQFF. The DNA of the CDR3 is TGCAGTGCTTGTAGAACTAGCGGGAGTTTTAATGAGCAGTTCTTC.

On this clonotype itself: Germline and junction disagree at one end, which may indicate a read error. The chain combines TRBV7-3 with TRBJ2-7, with D hard to call. Germline V gene data show CDR1 as SGHTA and CDR2 as FQGTGA. The CDR3 consists of 13 residues. CDR3 bases: TGTGCCGGCAGCTTAACGGTTGACAACGAGCAGTACTTC. Its translation: CAGSLTVDNEQYF.

At least ten counts were recorded for this clonotype. The CDR3 reads CASSPTGQGSYEQYF. The DNA for the CDR3 is TGTGCCAGCTCACCGACCGGACAGGGCTCCTACGAGCAGTACTTC. The rearrangement links TRBV18 to TRBJ2-7; 8 nucleotides agree with TRBD1. This CDR3 has 15 amino acids. Germline V gene lookup returns CDR1 KGHSH and CDR2 LQKENI. Unmatched junction bases numbered 4, after V lost 3 bases and J lost 0 bases. The full variable domain, completed using reference TRBV18 and TRBJ2-7, is NAGVMQNPRHLVRRRGQEARLRCSPMKGHSHVYWYRQLPEEGLKFMVYLQKENIIDESGMPKERFSAEFPKEGPSILRIQQVVRGDSAAYFCASSPTGQGSYEQYFGPGTRLTVT.

V gene TRBV18 combines with J gene TRBJ2-7, with 7 nucleotides matching TRBD2. The germline V gene encodes CDR1 KGHSH and CDR2 LQKENI. The CDR3 is made up of 13 amino acids. With V trimmed by 2 bases and J by 7 bases, 5 bases remained unmatched. CDR3 in amino acids: CASSPGTTLEQYF. The CDR3 coding sequence is TGTGCCAGCTCACCAGGGACTACTTTAGAGCAGTACTTC.

This chain joins TRBV14 and TRBJ2-2; 10 bases are shared with TRBD1. Germline V gives CDR1 SGHDN, CDR2 FVKESK. This CDR3 spans 15 amino acids. J was trimmed by 4 bases and V by 5 bases; bases with no gene match: 4. CDR3 region: CASSDGTGVTGELFF. The CDR3 nucleotides are TGTGCCAGCAGCGACGGGACAGGGGTCACCGGGGAGCTGTTTTTT.

V gene TRBV4-2 combines with J gene TRBJ1-4, with 7 positions matching TRBD1. Trimming at V came to 5 bases and at J to 0 bases, leaving 6 bases not matched to a gene. From germline, CDR1 is LGHNA and CDR2 YNFKEQ. The CDR3 runs to 16 residues. The CDR3 sequence: CASSNRDSATNEKLFF. The CDR3 bases are TGTGCCAGCAGCAACCGGGACAGCGCAACTAATGAAAAACTGTTTTTT.

Comments on this clonotype: Possible read error: a much larger clone is one base away. V is TRBV12-3 or TRBV12-4 and J is TRBJ2-1; D not certain. V lost 6 bases and J 6 bases, leaving 12 bases between the germline ends. This CDR3 contains 13 residues. As DNA, the CDR3 is TGTGCCAGCAGCCATCTTAGACTCAATGAGCAGTTCTTC. It is translated as CASSHLRLNEQFF.